Listed below are T cell receptor beta chains from one sample, sequenced in a study of blood T cells in healthy people across ages. Using its own MiXCR run on the 5' RACE reads, TCRdb lists one record per CDR3 protein. This sample has roughly 1,800,000 distinct CDR3 sequences, with around half found just once. The sequenced material came from blood. These receptor sequences come from a woman aged 40 to 50 in good health. Each CDR3 is given with its conserved first and last residue. A D gene is named only where the DNA matches it firmly. The size of a clone is reported for some rows only, either as once, few or many, or as a class for expanded clones.

clone size: -
V gene: TRBV12-3/TRBV12-4
D gene: -
J gene: TRBJ2-3
CDR3 DNA: -
CDR3 protein: CAGSLLFGTGSYF

clone size: few
V gene: TRBV5-1
D gene: -
J gene: TRBJ1-5
CDR3 DNA: TGCGCCAGCAGCTTGGATGAAGGCAATCAGCCCCAGCATTTT
CDR3 protein: CASSLDEGNQPQHF

clone size: few
V gene: TRBV21-1
D gene: -
J gene: TRBJ1-2
CDR3 DNA: TGTGCCAGCAGCAAAGGATCAAGGGGCCGACAGGGGACCTATGGCTACACCTTC
CDR3 protein: CASSKGSRGRQGTYGYTF

clone size: -
V gene: TRBV24-1
D gene: -
J gene: TRBJ2-3
CDR3 DNA: TGTGCCACCAGTGATTTAGGAGGGGGCGCAGATACGCAGTATTTT
CDR3 protein: CATSDLGGGADTQYF

clone size: -
V gene: TRBV5-1
D gene: TRBD1
J gene: TRBJ2-4
CDR3 DNA: TGCGCCAGCAGCTTCGGTGGGACAGAAAAAAACATTCAGTACTTC
CDR3 protein: CASSFGGTEKNIQYF

clone size: once
V gene: TRBV12-3/TRBV12-4
D gene: TRBD1
J gene: TRBJ1-5
CDR3 DNA: TGTGCCAGCAGTATCTACAGGGGGCCGGAACCCCAGCATTTT
CDR3 protein: CASSIYRGPEPQHF

clone size: -
V gene: TRBV9
D gene: -
J gene: TRBJ2-5
CDR3 DNA: TGTGCCAGCAGCGGGGCACTAGTTGCCTACAATGAGCAGTACTTC
CDR3 protein: CASSGALVAYNEQYF

clone size: many
V gene: TRBV4-2
D gene: -
J gene: TRBJ2-7
CDR3 DNA: TGTGCCAGCAGCCAAGACCTGAGGTCCTACGAGCAGTACTTC
CDR3 protein: CASSQDLRSYEQYF

clone size: -
V gene: TRBV18
D gene: -
J gene: TRBJ2-1
CDR3 DNA: TGTGCCAGCTCTTGGGGATATGAACTGCCACTCAATGAGCAGTTCTTC
CDR3 protein: CASSWGYELPLNEQFF

clone size: -
V gene: TRBV4-2
D gene: TRBD2
J gene: TRBJ2-1
CDR3 DNA: TGTGCCAGCAGCCAAAGAGCGGGGGAGGACAATGAGCAGTTCTTC
CDR3 protein: CASSQRAGEDNEQFF

clone size: -
V gene: TRBV7-2
D gene: TRBD2
J gene: TRBJ2-3
CDR3 DNA: TGTGCCAGCAACTTATGGCAGGGAGGGGATACGCAGTATTTT
CDR3 protein: CASNLWQGGDTQYF

clone size: -
V gene: TRBV28
D gene: -
J gene: TRBJ2-1
CDR3 DNA: TGTGCCAGCAGCGCAGAAGGGGGGGGGCGTACGAATGAGCAGTTCTTC
CDR3 protein: CASSAEGGGRTNEQFF

clone size: few
V gene: TRBV20-1
D gene: -
J gene: TRBJ2-5
CDR3 DNA: TGCAGTGCTGCTGACCGATCAGGGCTCGAGACCCAGTACTTC
CDR3 protein: CSAADRSGLETQYF

clone size: -
V gene: TRBV2
D gene: -
J gene: TRBJ2-1
CDR3 DNA: TGTGCCAGCAGTGAGGAGGGCAGGGGGCAGTTCTTC
CDR3 protein: CASSEEGRGQFF

clone size: -
V gene: TRBV13
D gene: -
J gene: TRBJ2-2
CDR3 DNA: TGTGCCAGCAGCGGTACTGAACTTGACACCGGGGAGCTGTTTTTT
CDR3 protein: CASSGTELDTGELFF

clone size: -
V gene: TRBV15
D gene: -
J gene: TRBJ2-5
CDR3 DNA: TGTGCCACCAGCAGAGATTCTGTGTTTAGGGTCGAGACCCAGTACTTC
CDR3 protein: CATSRDSVFRVETQYF

clone size: -
V gene: TRBV4-1
D gene: -
J gene: TRBJ1-5
CDR3 DNA: TGCGCCAGCAGTCAGAACGACAGAAGCAGTCAGCCCCAGCATTTT
CDR3 protein: CASSQNDRSSQPQHF

clone size: once
V gene: TRBV29-1
D gene: -
J gene: TRBJ2-1
CDR3 DNA: TGCAGCGCTGCCCCCCTAAGCTCCTACAATGAGCAGTTCTTC
CDR3 protein: CSAAPLSSYNEQFF

clone size: few
V gene: TRBV11-2
D gene: TRBD1
J gene: TRBJ1-2
CDR3 DNA: TGTGCCAGCAGCTGGGGACAGCTTATTAATGGCTACACCTTC
CDR3 protein: CASSWGQLINGYTF

clone size: -
V gene: TRBV28
D gene: TRBD1
J gene: TRBJ2-1
CDR3 DNA: TGTGCCAGCAAGGCGGGGACAGGATTGAATGAGCAGTTCTTC
CDR3 protein: CASKAGTGLNEQFF

clone size: -
V gene: TRBV2
D gene: -
J gene: TRBJ2-7
CDR3 DNA: TGTGCCAGCAGGGATAGCTTGGTCTACGAGCAGTACTTC
CDR3 protein: CASRDSLVYEQYF

clone size: -
V gene: TRBV18
D gene: -
J gene: TRBJ2-7
CDR3 DNA: TGTGCCAGCTCACCACCGTCAGCGGCCTACGAGCAGTACTTC
CDR3 protein: CASSPPSAAYEQYF

clone size: -
V gene: TRBV9
D gene: TRBD1
J gene: TRBJ1-2
CDR3 DNA: TGTGCCAGCAGCCATTCAGGGGGCGCGTATGGCTACACCTTC
CDR3 protein: CASSHSGGAYGYTF